Presented here are 24 T cell receptor beta chains from one specimen sequenced in a study of T-cell reconstitution after alpha-beta-depleted transplantation in children. The TCRbeta library was prepared with unique molecular identifiers. TCRdb reprocessed the PCR reads with MiXCR, giving one entry per CDR3 protein. Here the sample spans 70,000 to 95,000 distinct CDR3 sequences, 12% being singletons. This material consisted of PBMCs from the stem cell graft donor, taken from the stem cell graft. Source of these receptors: a human donor who donated a stem cell graft to a child with inherited bone marrow failure.

There are a few counts of this clonotype. The chain uses TRBV7-9 and TRBJ1-1; possible D gene TRBD1, 5 bases. The germline CDR1 and CDR2 sequences are SEHNR and FQNEAQ (reference sequence). This CDR3 region has 15 residues. Deletions cut 5 bases from V and 3 bases from J, with 16 bases between. CDR3 protein: CASSRGWGADTEAFF. Written as DNA, the CDR3 is TGTGCCAGCAGCCGAGGGTGGGGCGCGGACACTGAAGCTTTCTTT.

This clonotype was counted at least ten times. V gene TRBV9 combines with J gene TRBJ1-2; unclear D gene. Germline loops: CDR1 SGDLS, CDR2 YYNGEE. This CDR3 region has 13 residues. Trimming took off 0 bases at V and 4 bases at J, with 7 bases between the two ends. The CDR3 spells CASSVEDGYGYTF. The CDR3 DNA follows: TGTGCCAGCAGCGTAGAGGATGGCTATGGCTACACCTTC.

This clonotype occurred many times. The rearrangement links TRBV2 to TRBJ1-6; the D is unclear. Trimming took 1 base from V and 9 from J, leaving 7 bases between them. The CDR3 is made up of 13 amino acids. The germline V gene has CDR1 SNHLY and CDR2 FYNNEI. In DNA form, the CDR3 reads TGTGCCAGCAGTGAAGATGGGGTTTCACCCCTCCACTTT. It yields the protein CASSEDGVSPLHF.

In regard to this clonotype: A much larger clone lies a single base off, so this may be a read error. This is likely a read error, given that the CDR3 carries no conserved phenylalanine or tryptophan at its end. The chain is built from TRBV20-1 and TRBJ2-5; 9 positions agree with TRBD1. This CDR3 contains 13 residues. J was trimmed by 5 bases and V by 7 bases; bases with no gene match: 8. From germline, CDR1 is DFQATT and CDR2 SNEGSKA (reference sequence). The CDR3 sequence is CSEQGQGDETQYL. CDR3 bases: TGCAGTGAGCAGGGACAGGGTGACGAGACCCAGTACCTC.

This clonotype was found many times. V and J are TRBV29-1 and TRBJ2-1; 13 nucleotides match TRBD2. V gave up 3 bases and J gave up 0 bases; unmatched junction bases: 2. Germline values: CDR1 SQVTM, CDR2 ANQGSEA. The CDR3 loop spans 16 amino acids. The CDR3 loop reads CSVEGLAGSSYNEQFF. The CDR3 nucleotides read TGCAGCGTTGAGGGACTAGCGGGAAGCTCCTACAATGAGCAGTTCTTC.

In this sample, this clonotype turned up many times. The chain has TRBV12-3 or TRBV12-4 and TRBJ1-1; no definite D call. This CDR3 is 12 amino acids long. V shed 7 bases and J shed 0 bases, with 6 bases lying between them. The CDR3 sequence is CASKWMNTEAFF. CDR3 in DNA: TGTGCCAGCAAATGGATGAACACTGAAGCTTTCTTT.

This chain links TRBV19 with TRBJ2-4, with 11 positions matching TRBD2. The ends lost 3 bases at V and 1 base at J; junction bases unmatched: 11. In germline, CDR1 is LNHDA, CDR2 SQIVND (reference sequence). This CDR3 region has 19 residues. As DNA, the CDR3 is TGTGCCAGTAGTATTCAGGGGGTAGCGGGGGGGCCGGCCAAAAACATTCAGTACTTC. Protein product: CASSIQGVAGGPAKNIQYF.

The sample holds many counts of this clonotype. This chain uses TRBV24-1 with TRBJ2-4, with D perhaps being TRBD1 or TRBD2 (5 bases each). Germline V gene sequence: CDR1 KGHDR, CDR2 SFDVKD. The V gene lost 1 base and the J gene lost 0 bases, with 18 bases spanning the gap. The CDR3 extends over 19 amino acids. CDR3 loop: CATSDFSGPGGPAKNIQYF. In DNA form, the CDR3 reads TGTGCCACCAGTGATTTTTCCGGGCCTGGGGGTCCAGCCAAAAACATTCAGTACTTC.

In this sample, this clonotype turned up many times. A junction end diverges from the germline sequence, so it may reflect a read error. J is TRBJ2-1 and V is TRBV12-3 or TRBV12-4, with D unresolved. The CDR3 length is 13 residues. This CDR3 reads CASRLGTYNEQFF. The DNA for the CDR3 is TGTGCCAGCAGGTTAGGCACCTACAATGAGCAGTTCTTC.

This clonotype has a count of ten or more. This chain joins TRBV12-3 or TRBV12-4 and TRBJ1-6; 7 bases agree with TRBD1. The CDR3 length is 13 residues. J lost 10 bases, V lost 3 bases, and 3 bases had no gene match. CDR3 region: CASSFARGSPLHF. The CDR3 nucleotides are TGTGCCAGCAGTTTCGCCAGGGGGTCACCCCTCCACTTT.

This clonotype appeared many times. The rearrangement joins TRBV29-1 to TRBJ2-3; TRBD2 matches 7 bases. The germline CDR1 and CDR2 sequences are SQVTM and ANQGSEA. The junction had 8 bases not matched to a gene; V was cut back by 8 bases and J by 3 bases. This CDR3 comprises 13 residues. The DNA for the CDR3 is TGCAGCCCTGTTCCAGCGGGAACAGATACGCAGTATTTT. This gives the protein CSPVPAGTDTQYF.

In this sample, this clonotype turned up many times. The chain has TRBV3-1 and TRBJ2-7; D gene ambiguous. With 4 bases removed from V and 2 bases from J, the gap between germline ends came to 6 bases. The length of the CDR3 is 12 residues. Germline CDR1 LGHDT, CDR2 YNNKEL (reference sequence). CDR3 residues: CASSRNTYEQYF. The CDR3 DNA sequence: TGTGCCAGCAGCCGTAATACCTACGAGCAGTACTTC.

This clonotype was counted ten times or more. The V gene is TRBV7-9, the J gene TRBJ2-1; TRBD2 matches at 7 bases. V lost 0 bases, J lost 12 bases, and 2 bases stayed unmatched. The CDR3 runs to 12 residues. Germline CDR1 SEHNR, CDR2 FQNEAQ (reference sequence). Here the CDR3 reads CASSLAGGRQFF. CDR3 nucleotides: TGTGCCAGCAGCTTAGCCGGGGGGAGGCAGTTCTTC.

This clonotype was seen ten or more times. The CDR3 loop reads CASSLDTYEQYF. CDR3 nucleotide sequence: TGTGCCAGCAGCTTAGACACCTACGAGCAGTACTTC. The chain is built from TRBV7-9 and TRBJ2-7; no definite D call. The CDR3 is 12 residues long. Germline values: CDR1 SEHNR, CDR2 FQNEAQ (reference sequence). V gave up 1 base and J gave up 2 bases, with 3 bases separating them. The whole variable domain, remainder taken from reference TRBV7-9 and TRBJ2-7, is DTGVSQNPRHKITKRGQNVTFRCDPISEHNRLYWYRQTLGQGPEFLTYFQNEAQLEKSRLLSDRFSAERPKGSFSTLEIQRTEQGDSAMYLCASSLDTYEQYFGPGTRLTVT.

This clonotype was seen ten or more times. This chain connects TRBV29-1 to TRBJ2-5; D not certain. Germline V gives CDR1 SQVTM, CDR2 ANQGSEA. V shed 3 bases and J shed 2 bases, with 7 bases lying between them. CDR3 length: 12 amino acids. The CDR3 sequence is CSVDRSQETQYF. The DNA for the CDR3 is TGCAGCGTTGACCGCAGTCAAGAGACCCAGTACTTC.

In this sample, this clonotype turned up many times. V gene TRBV15 combines with J gene TRBJ2-1, with TRBD2 matching 10 bases. This CDR3 contains 15 residues. The J segment lost 7 bases and the V segment lost 4 bases, leaving 7 bases of the junction unmatched. Germline CDR1 and CDR2: LNHNV and YYDKDF (reference sequence). The CDR3 reads CATSKTSGAPNEQFF. As DNA, the CDR3 is TGTGCCACCAGCAAAACTAGCGGGGCCCCAAATGAGCAGTTCTTC.

This clonotype was seen at least ten times. This rearrangement joins TRBV7-2 to TRBJ2-1; 11 bases agree with TRBD2. Germline CDR1 and CDR2: SGHTA and FQGNSA. There are 14 residues in the CDR3. J was trimmed by 7 bases and V by 7 bases; bases with no gene match: 6. The CDR3 reads CASTLGLAANEQFF. The DNA of the CDR3 is TGTGCCAGCACCTTGGGACTAGCGGCTAATGAGCAGTTCTTC.

This clonotype was seen many times. The chain employs TRBV6-1 and TRBJ1-3; D is unclear. Germline loops: CDR1 MNHNS, CDR2 SASEGT. The CDR3 consists of 14 residues. V lost 3 bases and J 2 bases, leaving 8 bases between the germline ends. This CDR3 reads CASSDRATGNTIYF. The CDR3, as DNA: TGTGCCAGCAGTGACCGGGCCACTGGAAACACCATATATTTT.

To note about this clonotype: One base away lies a much larger clone, so this may be a sequencing read error. The chain recombines TRBV7-1 with TRBJ2-7, with 7 nucleotides matching TRBD2. TRBV7-1 counts as an open reading frame of uncertain function. The CDR3 consists of 15 residues. The CDR3 here is CASSVSGASSHEQYF. In nucleotides, the CDR3 is TGTGCCAGCAGCGTCAGCGGGGCCAGCTCCCACGAGCAGTACTTC.

A few counts support this clonotype. The V and J genes are TRBV29-1 and TRBJ1-1; D is unresolved. V lost 0 bases and J lost 3, with 8 bases in between. Germline values: CDR1 SQVTM, CDR2 ANQGSEA. This CDR3 has 13 amino acids. CDR3 sequence reads: CSVEDKVDTEAFF. Here the CDR3 DNA reads TGCAGCGTTGAAGATAAGGTCGACACTGAAGCTTTCTTT.

This clonotype was detected many times. CDR3 region: CASSSSINQPQHF. The CDR3 nucleotides read TGTGCCAGCAGCTCCTCGATTAATCAGCCCCAGCATTTT. The chain recombines TRBV7-2 with TRBJ1-5; D ambiguous. V lost 4 bases to trimming and J lost 4 bases, with 8 bases between them. Germline CDR1 and CDR2: SGHTA and FQGNSA. The CDR3 consists of 13 residues.

This clonotype was picked up many times. This chain uses TRBV6-5 with TRBJ2-7; D could derive from TRBD1 or TRBD2 (5 bases each). The CDR3 is 14 amino acids. CDR1 is MNHEY and CDR2 is SVGAGI in the germline V gene. Trimming shortened V by 4 bases and J by 4 bases, and 14 bases separated the two germline ends. CDR3 sequence: CASSWDAISYEQYF. CDR3 nucleotides: TGTGCCAGCAGTTGGGACGCAATAAGTTACGAGCAGTACTTC.

This clonotype showed up many times. The rearrangement uses TRBV11-1 and TRBJ2-2; D is uncertain. CDR3 length: 12 residues. Germline V gene data show CDR1 as SGHAT and CDR2 as FQDESV (reference sequence). V shed 1 base and J shed 6 bases, with 3 bases lying between them. CDR3 residues: CASSLVAGELFF. For the CDR3, the DNA is TGTGCCAGCAGCTTAGTGGCCGGGGAGCTGTTTTTT.

This clonotype was recorded many times. The chain has TRBV7-8 and TRBJ2-1; perhaps TRBD1 as D (6 bases). V was shortened by 1 base and J by 12 bases, with 19 bases between the two germline ends. Germline CDR1 SGHVS, CDR2 FQNEAQ. The CDR3 totals 15 residues. This CDR3 reads CASSLEGDLGSRQFF. The CDR3 region has the DNA TGTGCCAGCAGCTTAGAGGGGGACCTGGGATCGCGGCAGTTCTTC.